The T cell receptor (beta chain) under discussion was sequenced for a study of T cells in Graves' hyperthyroidism and ophthalmopathy. A word on this clonotype: Its antigen is as yet unknown. The junction departs from germline at one end; a sequencing error may be responsible.

Study-wide findings and caveats: Patients with ophthalmopathy were separated from those with stable hyperthyroidism by a 13 V-J model.

What was amplified from RNA transcripts were TCR beta CDR3 regions. The HTBI primer set was used in a first-round RT-PCR of the TCR CDR3. TCRdb independently ran MiXCR on the multiplex PCR reads; one entry per CDR3 protein. The data show a few hundred thousand distinct CDR3 sequences, with 15% to 18% seen just once and around 7.3% held by the top ten. Across 18 months, stable Graves' hyperthyroidism was marked by no progression to ophthalmopathy. It was 8 to 10 ml of fresh peripheral blood that supplied the PBMCs. This CDR3 comprises 15 residues. Germline-derived CDR1 and CDR2 are SSHAT and FNYEAQ (reference sequence).

This TCR derives from a woman under 30 with Graves' hyperthyroidism. The rearrangement uses TRBV7-7 and TRBJ2-4; 9 bases fit TRBD2. Matching the DNA end better, TRBJ2-1 makes the J call doubtful. The specimen was blood. CDR3 region: CASSLSAGGYNDQFF. As DNA, the CDR3 is TGTGCTAGCAGCTTATCAGCGGGAGGTTACAATGATCAGTTCTTC.